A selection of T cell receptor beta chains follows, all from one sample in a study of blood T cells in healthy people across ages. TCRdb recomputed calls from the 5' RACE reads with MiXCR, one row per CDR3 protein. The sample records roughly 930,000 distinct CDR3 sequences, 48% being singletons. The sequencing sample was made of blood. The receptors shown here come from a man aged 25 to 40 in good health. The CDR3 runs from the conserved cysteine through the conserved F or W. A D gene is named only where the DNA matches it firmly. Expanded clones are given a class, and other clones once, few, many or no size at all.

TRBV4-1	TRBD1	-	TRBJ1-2	CASGQVGRGLGGYTF	TGCGCCAGCGGCCAAGTCGGCAGGGGGCTTGGTGGCTACACCTTC
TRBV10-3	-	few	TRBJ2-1	CAISGGDRRDNEQFF	TGTGCCATCAGTGGCGGGGATAGGCGGGACAATGAGCAGTTCTTC
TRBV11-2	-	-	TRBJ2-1	CASSTRTSRGDLYNEQFF	TGTGCCAGCAGCACAAGGACTAGCAGGGGGGACCTATACAATGAGCAGTTCTTC
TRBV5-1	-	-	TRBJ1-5	CASSLGQGRPQHF	TGCGCCAGCAGCTTAGGGCAGGGCAGGCCCCAGCATTTT
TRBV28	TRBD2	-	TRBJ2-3	CASSGRLAALSNTQYF	TGTGCCAGCAGTGGACGACTAGCTGCGCTATCGAATACGCAGTATTTT
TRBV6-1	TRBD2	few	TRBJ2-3	CASLLGLAGDTQYF	TGTGCCAGCCTGCTGGGACTAGCGGGAGATACGCAGTATTTT
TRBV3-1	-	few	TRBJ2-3	CASSQSGRTDTQYF	TGTGCCAGCAGCCAGTCAGGCCGCACAGATACGCAGTATTTT
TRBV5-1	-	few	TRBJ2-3	CASQGPDTQYF	TGCGCCAGCCAGGGTCCAGATACGCAGTATTTT
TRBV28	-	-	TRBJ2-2	CASTGQGPGELFF	TGTGCCAGCACGGGACAAGGACCCGGGGAGCTGTTTTTT
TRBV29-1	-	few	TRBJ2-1	CSVEGGLQNEQFF	TGCAGCGTTGAAGGAGGGCTCCAGAATGAGCAGTTCTTC
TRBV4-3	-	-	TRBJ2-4	CASSQEFGGGDIQYF	TGCGCCAGCAGCCAAGAGTTTGGGGGAGGTGACATTCAGTACTTC
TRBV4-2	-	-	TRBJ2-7	CASSLRGGASRYEQYF	TGTGCCAGCAGCCTCCGAGGGGGGGCAAGTCGCTACGAGCAGTACTTC
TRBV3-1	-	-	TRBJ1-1	CASSQVTGYTEAFF	TGTGCCAGCAGCCAAGTAACAGGGTACACTGAAGCTTTCTTT
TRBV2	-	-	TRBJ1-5	CASSELGNSNQPQHF	TGTGCCAGCAGTGAGTTGGGAAATAGCAATCAGCCCCAGCATTTT
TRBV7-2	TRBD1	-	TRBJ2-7	CAASPGQGAKEQYF	TGTGCAGCCTCACCGGGACAGGGGGCAAAGGAGCAGTACTTC
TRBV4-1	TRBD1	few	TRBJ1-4	CASSRGQRINEKLFF	TGCGCCAGCAGCCGGGGACAGCGGATTAATGAAAAACTGTTTTTT
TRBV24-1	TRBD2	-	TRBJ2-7	CATTPELAIDEQYF	TGTGCCACCACCCCTGAACTAGCGATCGACGAGCAGTACTTC
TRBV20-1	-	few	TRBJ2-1	CSASPGRSEQFF	TGCAGTGCTAGCCCCGGGCGGTCGGAGCAGTTCTTC
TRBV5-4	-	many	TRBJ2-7	CASSLGTASSYEQYF	TGTGCCAGCAGTTTGGGAACGGCCAGCTCCTACGAGCAGTACTTC
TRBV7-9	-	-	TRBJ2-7	CASMSRSSYEQYF	TGTGCCAGCATGAGCCGGAGCTCCTACGAGCAGTACTTC
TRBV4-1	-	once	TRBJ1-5	CASSQEKSQPQHF	TGCGCCAGCAGCCAAGAGAAGAGTCAGCCCCAGCATTTT
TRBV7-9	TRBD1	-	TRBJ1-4	CASSNRDSNEKLFF	TGTGCCAGCAGCAACCGGGACAGTAATGAAAAACTGTTTTTT